This entry is about one TCR beta chain. The antigen remains undetermined. Total RNA was isolated from each sample in quantities of at least 6 micrograms. The data are from a study of blood T cells in healthy people across ages. Germline-derived CDR1 and CDR2 are LGHDT and YNNKEL (reference sequence). CDR3 size: 14 residues. V was clipped by 5 bases and J by 1 base; unmatched bases: 4. The authors ran a second PCR of 7 to 11 cycles using a sample-barcoded 5' primer and a J-beta primer mix. Every cDNA molecule carried a tag from a template-switch adaptor bearing 12 random nucleotides. One entry per CDR3 protein results from TCRdb running MiXCR on the 5' RACE reads. The data show 700,000 to 900,000 distinct CDR3 sequences, less than 70% seen once. Study observations and caveats: Diversity estimates from one million T cells were considered underestimates.

The sample taken for sequencing was blood. The TCR comes from a man older than 75 in good health. This rearrangement joins TRBV3-1 to TRBJ2-7, with TRBD1 identical over 8 bases. Here the CDR3 DNA reads TGTGCCAGCAGCGGACGGGACAGGTCCTACGAGCAGTACTTC. Protein sequence: CASSGRDRSYEQYF.